This paragraph reports one T cell receptor (beta chain). The clone's antigen remains unknown. Base qualities are missing; no much larger clone stands one base away. Collaborating institutions collected whole blood in K2EDTA tubes following their own protocols. For TCRbeta analysis, collaborators shipped samples in one of three forms: frozen whole blood, isolated PBMCs, or DNA extracted from either of those sample types. CDR1 and CDR2 are read off the germline V gene as LGHNA and YSLEER. There are 14 amino acids in the CDR3, from cysteine to phenylalanine inclusive. The retained sequence is limited to the CDR3, 42 bases, with the frame set at the first base. The junction shows trimming of 0 bases on V and 5 bases on J, plus 8 bases between the germline ends. The data derive from a study of blood T cell repertoires in COVID-19 (dated by TCRdb to about 2020). Context from the whole study: Samples from collaborators originated in the United States, Italy and Spain and spanned both the acute and convalescent phases of COVID-19. The repertoires were made available in a free public database intended to serve as a resource for research on the immune response to SARS-CoV-2. Samples were obtained from the ongoing ImmuneRACE study (first 160 participants) and from 1,200 or so subjects provided by 6 global collaborators. Where HLA class I and class II types were available, the types were taken from metadata supplied by the sample provider, not from assay-based typing. The material from the prospective study consisted of cDNA or gDNA derived from T cells, B-cell-depleted T cells, or PBMCs. Sample metadata almost always included a de-identified subject ID, COVID-19 status, age in years and sex. Deeply sampled blood TCRbeta repertoires from subjects exposed to, actively infected with, or recovered from COVID-19 were included in the dataset. The research as a whole found: The amount of clinical and demographic metadata varied by source and participant and was provided uncurated.

TCRbeta CDR3 regions were amplified from genomic DNA by means of the immunoSEQ Assay, a bias-controlled multiplex PCR. The study's own analysis went as follows. The number of nucleated cells in each sample was estimated from the amplification of reference gene primers within the assay. To quantify the absolute abundance of each unique TCRbeta CDR3 rearrangement, sequence reads were collapsed and filtered. For each sample, productive Simpson clonality was calculated as the square root of Simpson's diversity index across productive rearrangements. Imported from immuneACCESS, the table was reduced by TCRdb to in-frame sequences with V and J called. These copies leave out some clones; in studies compared against another copy, an unresolved V gene accounts for under half, and the cause of the remainder is not known. D and trimming were read from the DNA, whereas the V and J calls and clone size are those reported in that table. Present in this sample are tens of thousands of clones, about 85% of which were seen just once. The ten largest clones capture 1.5% to 2.5% of the sample.

The sample comprised peripheral blood. This receptor was obtained from a man in his fifties with active or convalescent COVID-19. Recombination joined TRBV4-3 with TRBJ2-1; possibly the D gene is TRBD2, per 5 matching bases. The nucleotides read TGCGCCAGCAGCCAAGACGGGATTAACAATGAGCAGTTCTTC. Protein translation: CASSQDGINNEQFF.